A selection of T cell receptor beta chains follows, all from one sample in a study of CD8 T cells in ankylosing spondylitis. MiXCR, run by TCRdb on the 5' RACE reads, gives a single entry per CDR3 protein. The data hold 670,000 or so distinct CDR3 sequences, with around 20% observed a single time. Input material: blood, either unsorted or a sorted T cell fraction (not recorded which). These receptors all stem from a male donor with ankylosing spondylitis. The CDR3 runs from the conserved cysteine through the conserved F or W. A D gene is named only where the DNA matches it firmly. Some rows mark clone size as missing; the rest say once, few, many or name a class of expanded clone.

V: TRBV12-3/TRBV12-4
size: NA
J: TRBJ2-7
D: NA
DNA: TGTGCCAGCAGTTTGGAGGGGTCTTTGAGCTCCTACGAGCAGTACTTC
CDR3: CASSLEGSLSSYEQYF

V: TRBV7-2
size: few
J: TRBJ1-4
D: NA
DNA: TGTGCCAGCAGCTTAGGTTTCGGCGGTTCTAATGAAAAACTGTTTTTT
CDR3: CASSLGFGGSNEKLFF

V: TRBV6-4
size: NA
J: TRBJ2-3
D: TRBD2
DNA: TGTGCCAGCAGTGAAGAAGCGGGGGGCACAGATACGCAGTATTTT
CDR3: CASSEEAGGTDTQYF

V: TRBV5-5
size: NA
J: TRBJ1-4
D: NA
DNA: TGTGCCAGCAGCTTGGCCGCAATTAATGAAAAACTGTTTTTT
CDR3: CASSLAAINEKLFF

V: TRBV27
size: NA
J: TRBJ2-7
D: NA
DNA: TGTGCCAGCAGTTTCGGCGGGAACGTCTACGAGCAGTACTTC
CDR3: CASSFGGNVYEQYF

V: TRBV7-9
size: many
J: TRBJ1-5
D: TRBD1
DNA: TGTGCCAGCAGCTTAGGGACAGGGGTACATCAGCCCCAGCATTTT
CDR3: CASSLGTGVHQPQHF

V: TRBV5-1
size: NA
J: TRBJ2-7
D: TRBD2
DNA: TGCGCCAGCAGCTCACTAGCGGGAGTAAACTACGAGCAGTACTTC
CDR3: CASSSLAGVNYEQYF

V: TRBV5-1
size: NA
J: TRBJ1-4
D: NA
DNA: TGCGCCAGCAGCTTCGGCAGGGGACCTAATGAAAAACTGTTTTTT
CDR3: CASSFGRGPNEKLFF

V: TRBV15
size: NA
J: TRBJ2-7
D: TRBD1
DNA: TGTGCCACCAGCCCGGACAGGGCCTCTCTCTACTACGAGCAGTACTTC
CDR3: CATSPDRASLYYEQYF

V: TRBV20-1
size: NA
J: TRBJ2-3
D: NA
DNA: TGCAGTGCTAGAGAGGCTGGGCGGGGCCCCACAGATACGCAGTATTTT
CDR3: CSAREAGRGPTDTQYF

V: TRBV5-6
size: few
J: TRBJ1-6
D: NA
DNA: TGTGCCAGCAGCTTCGGGACAACCTACGGTTCACCCCTCCACTTT
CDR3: CASSFGTTYGSPLHF

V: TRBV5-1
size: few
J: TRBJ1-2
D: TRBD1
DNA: TGCGCCAGCAGTGTGTCCCCCGGGACAGGCTATGGCTACACCTTC
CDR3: CASSVSPGTGYGYTF

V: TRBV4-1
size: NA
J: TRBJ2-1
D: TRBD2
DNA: TGCGCCAGCAGCCAAGGCCCCTGGGAGGGAAATGAGCAGTTCTTC
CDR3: CASSQGPWEGNEQFF

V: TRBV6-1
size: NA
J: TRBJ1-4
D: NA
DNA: TGTGCCAGCAGTGAAGCGCAGGGCAGGGGTTATGAAAAACTGTTTTTT
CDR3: CASSEAQGRGYEKLFF

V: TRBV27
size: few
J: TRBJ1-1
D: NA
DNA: TGTGCCAGCAGTTCCCGGGACCTGGAGGCTTTCTTT
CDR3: CASSSRDLEAFF

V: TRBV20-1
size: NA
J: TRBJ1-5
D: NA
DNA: TGCAGTGCCATACGGGAGGGGCCCAATCAGCCCCAGCATTTT
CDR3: CSAIREGPNQPQHF

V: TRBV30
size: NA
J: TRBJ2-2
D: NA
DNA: TGTGCCTGGAGTGCGGGGAGTGACACCGGGGAGCTGTTTTTT
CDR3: CAWSAGSDTGELFF

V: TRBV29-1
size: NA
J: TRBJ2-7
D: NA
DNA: TGCAGCGTTGAAGAGAGGGGGGCCCACTCCTACGAGCAGTACTTC
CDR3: CSVEERGAHSYEQYF

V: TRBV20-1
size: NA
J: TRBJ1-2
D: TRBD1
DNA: TGCAGTGCTAGCGACAGGGGCGGGCCGGATGGCTACACCTTC
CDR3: CSASDRGGPDGYTF

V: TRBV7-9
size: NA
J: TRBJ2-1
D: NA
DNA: TGTGCCAGCAGCCCCCTTGCGGGGGCGTTCTACAATGAGCAGTTCTTC
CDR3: CASSPLAGAFYNEQFF

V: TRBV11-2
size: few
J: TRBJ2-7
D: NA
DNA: TGTGCCAGCCTCGGGAGCTCCTACGAGCAGTACTTC
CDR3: CASLGSSYEQYF

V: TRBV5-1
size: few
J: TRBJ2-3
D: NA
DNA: TGCGCCAGCAGCCCGGACTCCGAGAGCACAGATACGCAGTATTTT
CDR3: CASSPDSESTDTQYF

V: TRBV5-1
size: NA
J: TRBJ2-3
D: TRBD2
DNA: TGCGCCAGCAGCTTAGGGACTAGCGTATCAGATACGCAGTATTTT
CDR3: CASSLGTSVSDTQYF

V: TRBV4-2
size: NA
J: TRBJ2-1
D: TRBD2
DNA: TGTGCCAGCAGCCCCGATGGGACTAGCGGGTGGAGCGACACCTTC
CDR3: CASSPDGTSGWSDTF

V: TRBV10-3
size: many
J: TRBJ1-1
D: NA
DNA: TGTGCCATCAGTGAGTCCTGGGCAGCGAACACTGAAGCTTTCTTT
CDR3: CAISESWAANTEAFF

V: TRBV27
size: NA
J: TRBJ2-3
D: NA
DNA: TGTGCCAGCAGACCGGGGCGGGACAGAAGCACAGATACGCAGTATTTT
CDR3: CASRPGRDRSTDTQYF

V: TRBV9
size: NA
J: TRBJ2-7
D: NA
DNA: TGTGCCAGCAGCGTAGGGATGTCAGGCTACGAGCAGTACTTC
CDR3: CASSVGMSGYEQYF

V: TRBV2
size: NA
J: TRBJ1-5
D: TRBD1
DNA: TGTGCCAGCAGTAAACAGGGGCGCGATCAGCCCCAGCATTTT
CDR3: CASSKQGRDQPQHF

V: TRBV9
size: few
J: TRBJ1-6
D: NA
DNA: TGTGCCAGCAGCGTAGGGTCAGACGATTCACCCCTCCACTTT
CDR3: CASSVGSDDSPLHF

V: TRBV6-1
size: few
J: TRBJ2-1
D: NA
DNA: TGTGCCAGCGAACCTATTACGTCCGCCAATGAGCAGTTCTTC
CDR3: CASEPITSANEQFF

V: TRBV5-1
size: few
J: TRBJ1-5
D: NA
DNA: TGCGCCAGCAGCATGGGACCTAATCAGCCCCAGCATTTT
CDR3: CASSMGPNQPQHF

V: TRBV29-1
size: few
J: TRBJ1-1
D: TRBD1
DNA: TGCAGCGTCAGTGCAGGGGGCGCGTACACTGAAGCTTTCTTT
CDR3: CSVSAGGAYTEAFF

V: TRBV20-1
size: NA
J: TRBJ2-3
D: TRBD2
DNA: TGCAGTGCCAGAACGAGCGGGGGACCCACAGATACGCAGTATTTT
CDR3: CSARTSGGPTDTQYF

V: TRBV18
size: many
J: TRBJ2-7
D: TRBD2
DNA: TGTGCCAGCTCCCCCGGACTAGCCTACGAGCAGTACTTC
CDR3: CASSPGLAYEQYF

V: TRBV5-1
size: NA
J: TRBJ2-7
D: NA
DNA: TGCGCCAGCAGCTTGGCTGGGGTCGGAGCGTCTGAGCAGTACTTC
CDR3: CASSLAGVGASEQYF

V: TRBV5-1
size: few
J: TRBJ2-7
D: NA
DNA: TGCGCCAGCGCCGATCAGGGGATCTACGAGCAGTACTTC
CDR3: CASADQGIYEQYF

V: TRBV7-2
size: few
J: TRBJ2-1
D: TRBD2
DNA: TGTGCCAGCAGCTTCACCGGGACTAGCGCTCGTGAGCAGTTCTTC
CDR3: CASSFTGTSAREQFF

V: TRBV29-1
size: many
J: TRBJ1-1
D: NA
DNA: TGCAGCGTTGAGACAGGACTGAACACTGAAGCTTTCTTT
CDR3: CSVETGLNTEAFF

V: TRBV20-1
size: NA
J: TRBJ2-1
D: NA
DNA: TGCAGTACTCCGGGAGCCTACAATGAGCAGTTCTTC
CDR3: CSTPGAYNEQFF

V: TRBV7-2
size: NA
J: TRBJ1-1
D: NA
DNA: TGTGCCAGCAGCTCGGTGTGGGACACTGAAGCTTTCTTT
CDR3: CASSSVWDTEAFF

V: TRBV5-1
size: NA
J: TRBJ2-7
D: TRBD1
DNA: TGCGCCAGCAGCTGGCGGGACAGGAGCTACGAGCAGTACTTC
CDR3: CASSWRDRSYEQYF

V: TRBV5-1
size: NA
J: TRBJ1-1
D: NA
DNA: TGCGCCAGCAGCCTCGAGGGGTATGGGGATACTGAAGCTTTCTTT
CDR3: CASSLEGYGDTEAFF

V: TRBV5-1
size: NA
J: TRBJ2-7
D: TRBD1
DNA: TGCGCCAGCAGCTTCTCCTTAACCGGGACAGGGGTACCCTACGAGCAGTACTTC
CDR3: CASSFSLTGTGVPYEQYF

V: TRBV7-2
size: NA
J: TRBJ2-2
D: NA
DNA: TGTGCCAGCAGCTTAGATCCTCCCTCGGGTGGCAGGGAGCTGTTTTTT
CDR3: CASSLDPPSGGRELFF

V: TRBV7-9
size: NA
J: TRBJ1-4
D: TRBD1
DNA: TGTGCCAGCAGCTCTCAGGGGGCCGGGGAAAAACTGTTTTTT
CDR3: CASSSQGAGEKLFF

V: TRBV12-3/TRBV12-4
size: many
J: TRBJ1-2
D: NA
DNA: TGTGCCACCGCTCCGGGTCCATACCCCTATGGCTACACCTTC
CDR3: CATAPGPYPYGYTF

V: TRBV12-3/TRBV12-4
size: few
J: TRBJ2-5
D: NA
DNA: TGTGCCAGCAGCCATGGACTTAAAGGGGAGACCCAGTACTTC
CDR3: CASSHGLKGETQYF

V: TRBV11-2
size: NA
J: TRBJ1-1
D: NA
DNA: TGTGCCAGCAGCCCCGGGGCGGCAGGGGAGGTGAACACTGAAGCTTTCTTT
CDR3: CASSPGAAGEVNTEAFF

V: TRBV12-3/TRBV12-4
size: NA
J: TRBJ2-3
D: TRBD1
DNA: TGTGCCAGCAGTTCCCGACAGGGAGGCACAGATACGCAGTATTTT
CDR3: CASSSRQGGTDTQYF

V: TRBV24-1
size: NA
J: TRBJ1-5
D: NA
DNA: TGTGCCACCAGTAATTCAGGGGAGGGCAATCAGCCCCAGCATTTT
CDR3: CATSNSGEGNQPQHF

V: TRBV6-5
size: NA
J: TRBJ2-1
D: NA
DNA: TGTGCCAGCAATTCCTACAATGAGCAGTTCTTC
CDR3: CASNSYNEQFF

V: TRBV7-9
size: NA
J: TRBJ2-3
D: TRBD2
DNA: TGTGCCAGCAGCCCGTATGTAACTAGCGGGACAGATACGCAGTATTTT
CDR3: CASSPYVTSGTDTQYF